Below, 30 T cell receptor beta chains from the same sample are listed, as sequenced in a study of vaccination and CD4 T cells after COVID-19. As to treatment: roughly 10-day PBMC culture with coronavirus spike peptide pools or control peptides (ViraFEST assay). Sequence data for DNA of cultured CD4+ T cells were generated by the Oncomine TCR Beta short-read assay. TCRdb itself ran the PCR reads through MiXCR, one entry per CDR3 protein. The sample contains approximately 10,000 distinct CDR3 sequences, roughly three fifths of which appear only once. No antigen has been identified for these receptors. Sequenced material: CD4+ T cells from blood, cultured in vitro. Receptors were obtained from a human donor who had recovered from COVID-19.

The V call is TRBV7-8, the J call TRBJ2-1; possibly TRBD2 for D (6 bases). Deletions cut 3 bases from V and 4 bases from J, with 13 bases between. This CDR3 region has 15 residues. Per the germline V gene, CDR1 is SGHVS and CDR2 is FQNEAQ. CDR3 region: CASSFRLGRYNEQFF. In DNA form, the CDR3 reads TGTGCCAGCAGCTTCCGACTAGGGAGGTACAATGAGCAGTTCTTC.

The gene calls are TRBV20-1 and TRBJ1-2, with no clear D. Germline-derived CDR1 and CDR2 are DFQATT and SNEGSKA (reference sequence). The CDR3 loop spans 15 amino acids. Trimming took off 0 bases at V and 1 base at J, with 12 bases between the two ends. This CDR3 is CSAREQLADNYGYTF. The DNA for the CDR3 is TGCAGTGCTAGAGAGCAACTAGCTGATAACTATGGCTACACCTTC.

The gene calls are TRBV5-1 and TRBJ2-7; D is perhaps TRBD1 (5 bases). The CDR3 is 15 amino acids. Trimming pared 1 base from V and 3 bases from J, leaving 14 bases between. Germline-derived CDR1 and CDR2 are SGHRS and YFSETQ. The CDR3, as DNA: TGCGCCAGCAGCTTGTTCAGGGCGGACCTCTACGAGCAGTACTTC. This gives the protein CASSLFRADLYEQYF.

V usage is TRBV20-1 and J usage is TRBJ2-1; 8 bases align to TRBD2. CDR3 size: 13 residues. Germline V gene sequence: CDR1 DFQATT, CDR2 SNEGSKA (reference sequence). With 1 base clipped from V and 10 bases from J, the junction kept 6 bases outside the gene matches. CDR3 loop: CSARGAGVEEQFF. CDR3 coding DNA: TGCAGTGCTAGAGGAGCGGGAGTGGAAGAGCAGTTCTTC.

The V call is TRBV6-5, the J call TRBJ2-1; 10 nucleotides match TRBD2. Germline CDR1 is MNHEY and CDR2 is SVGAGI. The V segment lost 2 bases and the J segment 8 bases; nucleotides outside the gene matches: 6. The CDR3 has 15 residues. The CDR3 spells CASSYTRTSGYEQFF. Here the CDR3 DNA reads TGTGCCAGCAGTTACACTAGGACTAGCGGTTATGAGCAGTTCTTC.

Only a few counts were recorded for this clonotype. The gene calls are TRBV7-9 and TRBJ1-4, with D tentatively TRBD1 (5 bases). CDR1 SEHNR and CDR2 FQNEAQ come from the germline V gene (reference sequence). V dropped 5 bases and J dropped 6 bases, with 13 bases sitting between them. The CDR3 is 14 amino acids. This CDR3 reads CASSRTGTDEKLFF. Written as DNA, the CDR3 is TGTGCCAGCAGCCGGACCGGGACTGATGAAAAACTGTTTTTT.

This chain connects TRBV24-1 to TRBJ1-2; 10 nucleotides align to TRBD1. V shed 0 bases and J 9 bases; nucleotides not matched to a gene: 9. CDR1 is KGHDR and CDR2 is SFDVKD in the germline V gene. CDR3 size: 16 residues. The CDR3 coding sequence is TGTGCCACCAGTGATTTGTTGCCGGGACAGGGGTTTCGCTACACCTTC. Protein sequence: CATSDLLPGQGFRYTF.

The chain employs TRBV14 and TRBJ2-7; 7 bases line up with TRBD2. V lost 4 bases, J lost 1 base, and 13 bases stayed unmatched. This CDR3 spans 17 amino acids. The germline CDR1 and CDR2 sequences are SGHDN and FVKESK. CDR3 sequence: CASSPYGSGRGSYEQYF. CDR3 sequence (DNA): TGTGCCAGCAGCCCCTATGGCAGCGGGCGGGGGTCCTACGAGCAGTACTTC.

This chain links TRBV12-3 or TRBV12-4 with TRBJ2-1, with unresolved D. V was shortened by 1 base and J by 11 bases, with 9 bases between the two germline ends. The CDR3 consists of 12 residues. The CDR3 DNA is TGTGCCAGCAGTTTAGTCGCTAGGCAGCAGTTCTTC. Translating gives CASSLVARQQFF.

The CDR3 DNA sequence: TGTGCCAGCAGCGTATCCCAGGGACTCTACGAGCAGTACTTC. This encodes CASSVSQGLYEQYF. The chain combines TRBV9 with TRBJ2-7, with a possible D match to TRBD2 (6 bases). Per the germline V gene, CDR1 is SGDLS and CDR2 is YYNGEE. The CDR3 runs 14 residues. The ends were cut back, 1 base at V and 3 bases at J, with 11 bases in the middle. Looking up the rest from reference TRBV9 and TRBJ2-7 gives the full variable domain: DSGVTQTPKHLITATGQRVTLRCSPRSGDLSVYWYQQSLDQGLQFLIQYYNGEERAKGNILERFSAQQFPDLHSELNLSSLELGDSALYFCASSVSQGLYEQYFGPGTRLTVT.

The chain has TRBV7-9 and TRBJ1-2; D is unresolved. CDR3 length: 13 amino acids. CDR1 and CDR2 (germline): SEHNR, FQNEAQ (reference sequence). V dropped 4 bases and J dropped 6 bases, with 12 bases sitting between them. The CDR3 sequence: CASSWSPRDGYTF. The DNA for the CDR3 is TGTGCCAGCAGCTGGAGCCCGCGGGATGGCTACACCTTC.

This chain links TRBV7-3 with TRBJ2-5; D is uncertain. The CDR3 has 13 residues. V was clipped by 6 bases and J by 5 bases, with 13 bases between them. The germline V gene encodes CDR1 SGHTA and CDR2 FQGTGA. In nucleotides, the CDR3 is TGTGCCAGCAGTCCCCCTGGTGTGGAGACCCAGTACTTC. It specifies CASSPPGVETQYF.

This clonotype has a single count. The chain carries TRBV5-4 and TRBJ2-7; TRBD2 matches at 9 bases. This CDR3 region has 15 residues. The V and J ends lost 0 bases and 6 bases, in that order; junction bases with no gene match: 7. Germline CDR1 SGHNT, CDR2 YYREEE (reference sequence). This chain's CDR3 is CASSLAHSGSLEQYF. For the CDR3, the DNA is TGTGCCAGCAGCTTGGCTCATAGCGGGAGTCTCGAGCAGTACTTC.

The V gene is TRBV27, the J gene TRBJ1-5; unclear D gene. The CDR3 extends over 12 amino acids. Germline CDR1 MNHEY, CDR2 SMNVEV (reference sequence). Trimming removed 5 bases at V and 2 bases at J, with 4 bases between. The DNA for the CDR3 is TGTGCCAGCAGTCGTGGCAATCAGCCCCAGCATTTT. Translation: CASSRGNQPQHF.

The CDR3 DNA is TGTGCCACCAGTGACACTAAGGGGCAGGGGAGTCAGCCCCAGCATTTT. Amino acid sequence: CATSDTKGQGSQPQHF. This chain uses TRBV24-1 with TRBJ1-5; possibly TRBD1 for D (6 bases). Looked up from germline, CDR1 is KGHDR and CDR2 is SFDVKD. V was cut by 4 bases and J by 6 bases, with 18 bases left in between. CDR3 length: 16 residues.

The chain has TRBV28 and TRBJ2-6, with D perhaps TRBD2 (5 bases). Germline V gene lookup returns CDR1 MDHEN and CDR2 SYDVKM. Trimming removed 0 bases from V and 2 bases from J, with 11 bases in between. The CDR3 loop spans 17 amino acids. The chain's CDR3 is CASSLWSLGAGANVLTF. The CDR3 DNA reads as TGTGCCAGCAGTTTATGGTCCCTGGGAGCTGGGGCCAACGTCCTGACTTTC.

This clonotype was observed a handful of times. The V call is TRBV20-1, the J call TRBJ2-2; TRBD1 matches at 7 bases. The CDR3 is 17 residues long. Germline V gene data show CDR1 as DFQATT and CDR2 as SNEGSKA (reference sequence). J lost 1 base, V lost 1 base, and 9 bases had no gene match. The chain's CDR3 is CSARAGGMGRNTGELFF. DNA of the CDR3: TGCAGTGCTAGAGCAGGGGGAATGGGGCGGAACACCGGGGAGCTGTTTTTT.

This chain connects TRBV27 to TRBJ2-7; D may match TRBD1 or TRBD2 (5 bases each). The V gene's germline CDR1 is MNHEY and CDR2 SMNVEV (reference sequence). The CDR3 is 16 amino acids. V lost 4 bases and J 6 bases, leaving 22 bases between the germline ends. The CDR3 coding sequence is TGTGCCAGCAGTTCCTCCGGGACCAGCCTTATTCTCGAGCAGTACTTC. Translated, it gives CASSSSGTSLILEQYF.

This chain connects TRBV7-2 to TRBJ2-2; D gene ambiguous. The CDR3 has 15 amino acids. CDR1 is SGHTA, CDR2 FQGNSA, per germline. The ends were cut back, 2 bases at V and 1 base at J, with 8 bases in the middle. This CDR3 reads CASSLLLGNTGELFF. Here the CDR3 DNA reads TGTGCCAGCAGCTTACTCCTTGGGAACACCGGGGAGCTGTTTTTT.

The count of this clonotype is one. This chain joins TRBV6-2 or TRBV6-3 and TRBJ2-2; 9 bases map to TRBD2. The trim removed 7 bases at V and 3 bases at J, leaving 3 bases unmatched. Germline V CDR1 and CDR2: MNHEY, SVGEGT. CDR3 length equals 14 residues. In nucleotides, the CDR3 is TGTGCCAGCACCGTAGCGGGAGACACCGGGGAGCTGTTTTTT. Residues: CASTVAGDTGELFF.

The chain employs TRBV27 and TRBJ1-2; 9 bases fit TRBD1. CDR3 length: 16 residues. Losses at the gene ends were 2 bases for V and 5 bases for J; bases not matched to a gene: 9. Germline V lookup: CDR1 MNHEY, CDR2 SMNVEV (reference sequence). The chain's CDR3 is CASSLVGTGGGYGYTF. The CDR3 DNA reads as TGTGCCAGCAGTTTAGTCGGAACAGGGGGCGGGTATGGCTACACCTTC.

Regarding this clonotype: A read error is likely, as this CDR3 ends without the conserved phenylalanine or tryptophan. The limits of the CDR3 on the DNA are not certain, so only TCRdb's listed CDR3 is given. CDR3 region: CSARDSVGTGQTLL. J is TRBJ2-1 and V is TRBV20-1; the table names TRBD1, a call not compared with the DNA. Germline assignment: CDR1 DFQATT and CDR2 SNEGSKA (reference sequence). The CDR3 has 14 amino acids, counting both end residues.

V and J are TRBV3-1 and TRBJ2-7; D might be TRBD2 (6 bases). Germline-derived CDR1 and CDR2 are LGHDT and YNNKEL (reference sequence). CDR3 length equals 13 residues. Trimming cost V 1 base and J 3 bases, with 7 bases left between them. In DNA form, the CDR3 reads TGTGCCAGCAGCCAAGCGGACTACTACGAGCAGTACTTC. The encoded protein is CASSQADYYEQYF.

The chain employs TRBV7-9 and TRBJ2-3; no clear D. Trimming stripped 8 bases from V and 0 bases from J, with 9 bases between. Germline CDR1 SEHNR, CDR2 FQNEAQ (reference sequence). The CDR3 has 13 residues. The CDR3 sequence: CASRLASTDTQYF. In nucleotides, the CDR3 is TGTGCCAGCCGCCTGGCTAGCACAGATACGCAGTATTTT. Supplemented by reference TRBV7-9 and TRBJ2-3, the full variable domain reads DTGVSQNPRHKITKRGQNVTFRCDPISEHNRLYWYRQTLGQGPEFLTYFQNEAQLEKSRLLSDRFSAERPKGSFSTLEIQRTEQGDSAMYLCASRLASTDTQYFGPGTRLTVL.

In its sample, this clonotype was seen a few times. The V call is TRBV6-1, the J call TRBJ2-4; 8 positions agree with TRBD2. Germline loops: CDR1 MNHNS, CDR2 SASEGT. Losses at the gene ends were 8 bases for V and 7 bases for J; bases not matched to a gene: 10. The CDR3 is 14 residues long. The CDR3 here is CASGPSGSINIQYF. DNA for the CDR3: TGTGCCAGCGGGCCAAGCGGGAGTATCAACATTCAGTACTTC.

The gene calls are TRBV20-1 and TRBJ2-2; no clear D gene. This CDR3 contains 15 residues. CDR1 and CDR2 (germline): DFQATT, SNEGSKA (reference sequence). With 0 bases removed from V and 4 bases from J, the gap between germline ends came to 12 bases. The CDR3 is CSARDSGWFTGELFF. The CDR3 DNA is TGCAGTGCTAGAGATTCTGGGTGGTTCACCGGGGAGCTGTTTTTT.

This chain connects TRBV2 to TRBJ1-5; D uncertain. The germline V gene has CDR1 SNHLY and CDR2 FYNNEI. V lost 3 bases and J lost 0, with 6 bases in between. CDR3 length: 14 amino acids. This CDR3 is CASSDVLSNQPQHF. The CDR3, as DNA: TGTGCCAGCAGTGACGTCCTTAGCAATCAGCCCCAGCATTTT.

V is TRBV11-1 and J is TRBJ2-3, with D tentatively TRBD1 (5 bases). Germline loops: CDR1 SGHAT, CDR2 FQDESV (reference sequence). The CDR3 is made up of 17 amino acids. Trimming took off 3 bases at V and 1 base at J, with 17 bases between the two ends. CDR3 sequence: CASSFKVQGWGTDTQYF. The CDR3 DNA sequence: TGTGCCAGCAGCTTTAAAGTCCAGGGCTGGGGCACAGATACGCAGTATTTT.

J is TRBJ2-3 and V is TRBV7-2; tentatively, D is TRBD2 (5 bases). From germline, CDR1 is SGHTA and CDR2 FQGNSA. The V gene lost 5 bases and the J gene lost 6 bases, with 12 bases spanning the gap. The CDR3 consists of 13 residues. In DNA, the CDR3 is TGTGCCAGCAGCCAGGCTAGCCCGGATACGCAGTATTTT. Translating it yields CASSQASPDTQYF.

The CDR3 nucleotides read TGTGCCAGCAGTGAAGTAGGGTTTTGGAGCAATCAGCCCCAGCATTTT. Encoded protein: CASSEVGFWSNQPQHF. This sequence joins TRBV6-1 and TRBJ1-5; D call uncertain. The CDR3 has 16 amino acids. V gave up 1 base and J gave up 1 base, with 11 bases separating them. The germline gives CDR1 MNHNS, CDR2 SASEGT.